This T cell receptor beta chain comes out of a study of tumor and adjacent non-tumor tissue in lung cancer. About the study: Stage I to III disease affected some 11 men and roughly five women aged roughly 31 to 76.

With regard to this clonotype: One end of the junction varies from germline; a read error may be responsible.

The template was RNA from unsorted bulk tissue. From germline, CDR1 is LGHNA and CDR2 YSLEER. The CDR3 is 17 amino acids. The library came from three nested PCR rounds adapted from ARM-PCR protocols. Each CDR3 protein is one row after TCRdb ran MiXCR on the multiplex PCR reads. The table lists about 110,000 distinct CDR3 sequences, approximately 87% of them singletons. The specimen sequenced was lung tumor tissue. The receptor's source is a man between 65 and 85 years old with non-small cell lung cancer. V gene TRBV4-3 combines with J gene TRBJ2-1; tentative D call: TRBD2 (5 bases). The DNA for the CDR3 is TGCGCCAGCAGCCAAGACACAGCGGCAGCTGAATACAATGAGCAATTCTTC. Amino acids: CASSQDTAAAEYNEQFF.